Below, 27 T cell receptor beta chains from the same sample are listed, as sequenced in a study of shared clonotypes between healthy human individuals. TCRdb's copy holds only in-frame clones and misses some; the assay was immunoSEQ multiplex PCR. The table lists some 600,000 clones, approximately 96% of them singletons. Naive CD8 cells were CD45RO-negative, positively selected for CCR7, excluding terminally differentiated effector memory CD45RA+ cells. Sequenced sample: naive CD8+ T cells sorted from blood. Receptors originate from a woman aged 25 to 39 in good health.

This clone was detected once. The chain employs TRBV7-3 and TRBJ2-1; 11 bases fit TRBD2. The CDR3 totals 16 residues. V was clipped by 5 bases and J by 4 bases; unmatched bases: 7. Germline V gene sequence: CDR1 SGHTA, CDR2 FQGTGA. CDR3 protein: CASSLIAGGSYNEQFF. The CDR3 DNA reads TGTGCCAGCAGCCTGATAGCGGGAGGGTCGTACAATGAGCAGTTCTTC.

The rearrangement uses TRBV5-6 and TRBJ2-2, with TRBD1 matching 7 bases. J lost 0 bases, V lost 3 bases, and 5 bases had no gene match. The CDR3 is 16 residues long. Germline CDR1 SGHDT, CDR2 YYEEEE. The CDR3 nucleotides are TGTGCCAGCAGCTCGGGACAGCACGCGAACACCGGGGAGCTGTTTTTT. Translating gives CASSSGQHANTGELFF. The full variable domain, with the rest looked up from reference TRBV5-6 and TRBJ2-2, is DAGVTQSPTHLIKTRGQQVTLRCSPKSGHDTVSWYQQALGQGPQFIFQYYEEEERQRGNFPDRFSGHQFPNYSSELNVNALLLGDSALYLCASSSGQHANTGELFFGEGSRLTVL.

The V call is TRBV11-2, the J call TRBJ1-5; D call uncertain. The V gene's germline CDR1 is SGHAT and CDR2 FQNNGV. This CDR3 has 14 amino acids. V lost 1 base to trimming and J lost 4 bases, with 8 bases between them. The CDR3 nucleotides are TGTGCCAGCAGCTTAGGGGTTGGGAATCAGCCCCAGCATTTT. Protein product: CASSLGVGNQPQHF.

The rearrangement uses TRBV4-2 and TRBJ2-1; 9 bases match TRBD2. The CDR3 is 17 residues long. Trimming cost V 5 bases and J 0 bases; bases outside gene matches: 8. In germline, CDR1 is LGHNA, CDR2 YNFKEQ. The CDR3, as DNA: TGTGCCAGCAGCTTGAATCTAGCGGGAAGCTCCTACAATGAGCAGTTCTTC. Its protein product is CASSLNLAGSSYNEQFF.

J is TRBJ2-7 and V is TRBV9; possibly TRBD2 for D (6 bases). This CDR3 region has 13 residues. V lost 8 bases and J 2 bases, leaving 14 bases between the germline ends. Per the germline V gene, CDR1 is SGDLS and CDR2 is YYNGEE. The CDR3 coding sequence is TGTGCCAGTTCCGGGGGTTCGACCTACGAGCAGTACTTC. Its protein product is CASSGGSTYEQYF.

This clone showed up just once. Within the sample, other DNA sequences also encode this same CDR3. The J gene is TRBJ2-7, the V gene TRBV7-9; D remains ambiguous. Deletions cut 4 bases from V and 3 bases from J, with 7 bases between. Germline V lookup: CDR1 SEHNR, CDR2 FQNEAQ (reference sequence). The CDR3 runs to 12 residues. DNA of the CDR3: TGTGCCAGCAGCTCGACGGACTACGAGCAGTACTTC. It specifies CASSSTDYEQYF. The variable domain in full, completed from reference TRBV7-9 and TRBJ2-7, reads DTGVSQNPRHKITKRGQNVTFRCDPISEHNRLYWYRQTLGQGPEFLTYFQNEAQLEKSRLLSDRFSAERPKGSFSTLEIQRTEQGDSAMYLCASSSTDYEQYFGPGTRLTVT.

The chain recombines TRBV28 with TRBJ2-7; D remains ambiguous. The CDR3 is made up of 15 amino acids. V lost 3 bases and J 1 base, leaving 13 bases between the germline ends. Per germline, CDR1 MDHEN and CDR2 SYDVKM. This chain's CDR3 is CASSFGPFGSYEQYF. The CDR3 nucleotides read TGTGCCAGCAGTTTTGGGCCCTTCGGATCCTACGAGCAGTACTTC.

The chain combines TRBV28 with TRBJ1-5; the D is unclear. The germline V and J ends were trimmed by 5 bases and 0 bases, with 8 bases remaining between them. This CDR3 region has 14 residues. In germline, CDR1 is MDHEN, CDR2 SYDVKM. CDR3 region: CASSILDSNQPQHF. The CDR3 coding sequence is TGTGCCAGCAGTATATTGGATAGCAATCAGCCCCAGCATTTT.

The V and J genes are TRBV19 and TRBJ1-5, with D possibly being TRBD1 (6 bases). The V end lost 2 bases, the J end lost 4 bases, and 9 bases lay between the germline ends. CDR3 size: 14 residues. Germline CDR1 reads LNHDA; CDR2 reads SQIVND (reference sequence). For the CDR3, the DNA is TGTGCCAGTAGTATATGGACAGCTAATCAGCCCCAGCATTTT. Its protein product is CASSIWTANQPQHF.

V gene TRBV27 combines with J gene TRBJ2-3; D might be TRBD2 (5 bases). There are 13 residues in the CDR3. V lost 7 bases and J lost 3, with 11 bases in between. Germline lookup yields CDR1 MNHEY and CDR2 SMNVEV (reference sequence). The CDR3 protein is CASTAGFTDTQYF. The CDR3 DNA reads TGTGCCAGCACGGCGGGTTTTACAGATACGCAGTATTTT.

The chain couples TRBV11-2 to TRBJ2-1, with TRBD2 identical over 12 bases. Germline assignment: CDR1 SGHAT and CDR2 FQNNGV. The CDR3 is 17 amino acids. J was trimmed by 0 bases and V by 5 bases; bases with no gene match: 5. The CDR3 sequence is CASSPGTSGLSYNEQFF. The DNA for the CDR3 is TGTGCCAGCAGCCCTGGGACTAGCGGGCTCTCCTACAATGAGCAGTTCTTC.

CDR3 sequence reads: CASRNRGSGSNEQFF. For the CDR3, the DNA is TGTGCCAGTAGAAACAGGGGGAGCGGGAGCAATGAGCAGTTCTTC. This chain links TRBV19 with TRBJ2-1; D might be TRBD1 or TRBD2, each matching 8 bases. CDR1 is LNHDA and CDR2 is SQIVND in the germline V gene (reference sequence). Trimming left V 6 bases short and J 6 bases short, with 18 bases between. The CDR3 has 15 residues.

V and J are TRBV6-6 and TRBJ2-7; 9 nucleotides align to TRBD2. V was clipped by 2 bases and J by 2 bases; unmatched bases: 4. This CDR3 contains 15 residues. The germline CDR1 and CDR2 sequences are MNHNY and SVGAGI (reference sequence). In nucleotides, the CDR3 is TGTGCCAGCAGTTACGGTCCTAGCGGGACCTACGAGCAGTACTTC. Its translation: CASSYGPSGTYEQYF.

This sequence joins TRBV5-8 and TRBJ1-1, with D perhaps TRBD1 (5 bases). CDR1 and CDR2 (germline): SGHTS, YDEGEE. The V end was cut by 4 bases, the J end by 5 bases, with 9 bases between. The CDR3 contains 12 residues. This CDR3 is CASSGGETEAFF. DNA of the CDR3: TGTGCCAGCAGCGGAGGGGAGACTGAAGCTTTCTTT.

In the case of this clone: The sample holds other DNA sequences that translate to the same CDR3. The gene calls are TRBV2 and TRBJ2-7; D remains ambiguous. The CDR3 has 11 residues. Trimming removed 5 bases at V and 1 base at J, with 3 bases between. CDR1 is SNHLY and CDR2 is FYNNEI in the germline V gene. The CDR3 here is CASSTSYEQYF. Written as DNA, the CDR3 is TGTGCCAGCAGTACGTCCTACGAGCAGTACTTC.

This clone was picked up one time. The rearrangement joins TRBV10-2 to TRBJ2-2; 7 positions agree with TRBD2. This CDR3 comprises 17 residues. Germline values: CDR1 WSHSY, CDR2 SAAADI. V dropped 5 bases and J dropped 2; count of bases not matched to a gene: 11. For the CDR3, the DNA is TGCGCCAGCAGTCACGAGGTGGGGAGGGAAAACACCGGGGAGCTGTTTTTT. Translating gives CASSHEVGRENTGELFF.

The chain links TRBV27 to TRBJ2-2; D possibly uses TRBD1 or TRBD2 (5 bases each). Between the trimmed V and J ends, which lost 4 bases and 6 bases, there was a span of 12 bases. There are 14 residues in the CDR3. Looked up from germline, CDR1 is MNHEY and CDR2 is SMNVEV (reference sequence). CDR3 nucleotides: TGTGCCAGCAGTTGGGGGAGCGTCCCCGGGGAGCTGTTTTTT. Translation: CASSWGSVPGELFF.

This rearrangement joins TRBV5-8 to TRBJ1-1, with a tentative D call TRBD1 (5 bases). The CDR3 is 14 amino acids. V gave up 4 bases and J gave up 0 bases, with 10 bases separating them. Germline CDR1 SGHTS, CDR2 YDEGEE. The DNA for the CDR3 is TGTGCCAGCAGCAAACTGACAGTGAACACTGAAGCTTTCTTT. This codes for CASSKLTVNTEAFF.

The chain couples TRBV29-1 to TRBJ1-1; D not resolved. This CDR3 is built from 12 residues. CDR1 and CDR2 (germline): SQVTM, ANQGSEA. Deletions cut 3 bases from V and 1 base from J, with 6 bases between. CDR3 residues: CSVDSENTEAFF. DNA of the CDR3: TGCAGCGTTGATTCCGAGAACACTGAAGCTTTCTTT.

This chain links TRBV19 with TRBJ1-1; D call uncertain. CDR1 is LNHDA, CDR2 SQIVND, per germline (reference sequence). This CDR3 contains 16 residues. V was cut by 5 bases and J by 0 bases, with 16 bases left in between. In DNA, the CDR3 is TGTGCCAGTAGTCCACCGGGCCTGCACATGAACACTGAAGCTTTCTTT. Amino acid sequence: CASSPPGLHMNTEAFF.

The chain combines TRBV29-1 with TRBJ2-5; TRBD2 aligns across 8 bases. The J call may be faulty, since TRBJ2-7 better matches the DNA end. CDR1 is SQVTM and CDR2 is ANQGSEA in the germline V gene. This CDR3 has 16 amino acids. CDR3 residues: CSVEDQGLGLSYEQYF. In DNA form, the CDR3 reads TGCAGCGTTGAAGATCAGGGACTAGGGCTGTCCTACGAGCAGTACTTC.

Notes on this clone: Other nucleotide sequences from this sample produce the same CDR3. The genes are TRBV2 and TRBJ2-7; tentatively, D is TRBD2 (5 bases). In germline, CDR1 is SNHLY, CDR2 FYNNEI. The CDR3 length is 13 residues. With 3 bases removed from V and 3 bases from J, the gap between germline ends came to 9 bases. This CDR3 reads CASSDTGSYEQYF. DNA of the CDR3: TGTGCCAGCAGTGACACGGGGAGCTACGAGCAGTACTTC.

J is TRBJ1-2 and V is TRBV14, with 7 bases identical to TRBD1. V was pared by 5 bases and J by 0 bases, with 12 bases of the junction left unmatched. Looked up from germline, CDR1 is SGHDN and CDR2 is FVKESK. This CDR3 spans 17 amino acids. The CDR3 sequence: CASSVTSGGLANYGYTF. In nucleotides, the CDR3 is TGTGCCAGCAGCGTTACTTCAGGGGGACTAGCTAACTATGGCTACACCTTC. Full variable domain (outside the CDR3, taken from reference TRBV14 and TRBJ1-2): EAGVTQFPSHSVIEKGQTVTLRCDPISGHDNLYWYRRVMGKEIKFLLHFVKESKQDESGMPNNRFLAERTGGTYSTLKVQPAELEDSGVYFCASSVTSGGLANYGYTFGSGTRLTVV.

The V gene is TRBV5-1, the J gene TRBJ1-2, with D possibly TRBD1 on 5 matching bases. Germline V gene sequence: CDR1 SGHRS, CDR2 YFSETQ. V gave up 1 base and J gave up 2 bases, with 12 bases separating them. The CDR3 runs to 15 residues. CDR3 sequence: CASSLYSTGNYGYTF. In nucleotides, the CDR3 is TGCGCCAGCAGCTTGTATTCAACAGGCAACTATGGCTACACCTTC.

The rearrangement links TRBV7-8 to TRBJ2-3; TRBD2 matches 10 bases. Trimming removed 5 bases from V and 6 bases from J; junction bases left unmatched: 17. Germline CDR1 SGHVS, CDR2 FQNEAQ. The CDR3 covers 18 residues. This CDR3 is CASSPPLAGAQGKDTQYF. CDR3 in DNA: TGTGCCAGCAGCCCTCCCCTAGCGGGAGCGCAGGGGAAGGATACGCAGTATTTT.

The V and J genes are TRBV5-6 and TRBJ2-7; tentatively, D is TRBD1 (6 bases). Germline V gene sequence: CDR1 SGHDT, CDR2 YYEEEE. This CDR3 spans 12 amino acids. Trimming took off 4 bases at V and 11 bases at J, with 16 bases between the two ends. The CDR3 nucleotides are TGTGCCAGCAGCAACTACAGGGCCTTTGAGTACTTC. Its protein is CASSNYRAFEYF. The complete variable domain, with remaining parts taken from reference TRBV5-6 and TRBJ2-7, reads DAGVTQSPTHLIKTRGQQVTLRCSPKSGHDTVSWYQQALGQGPQFIFQYYEEEERQRGNFPDRFSGHQFPNYSSELNVNALLLGDSALYLCASSNYRAFEYFGPGTRLTVT.

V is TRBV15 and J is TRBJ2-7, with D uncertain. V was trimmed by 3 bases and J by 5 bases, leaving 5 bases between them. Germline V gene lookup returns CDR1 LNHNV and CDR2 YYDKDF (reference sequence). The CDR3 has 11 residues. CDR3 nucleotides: TGTGCCACCAGCAGGTCCCACGAGCAGTACTTC. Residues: CATSRSHEQYF. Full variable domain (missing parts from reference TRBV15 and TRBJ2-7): DAMVIQNPRYQVTQFGKPVTLSCSQTLNHNVMYWYQQKSSQAPKLLFHYYDKDFNNEADTPDNFQSRRPNTSFCFLDIRSPGLGDTAMYLCATSRSHEQYFGPGTRLTVT.